Shown below are 30 T cell receptor beta chains from a single sample sequenced in a study of T-cell memory formation after mild COVID-19. TCRdb passed the 5' RACE reads through MiXCR, listing each CDR3 protein once. The sample holds approximately 260,000 distinct CDR3 sequences, 15% to 20% seen once. The sequencing sample was made of PBMCs or a T cell subset sorted from them (not recorded which). Every receptor here comes from a young man who had mild COVID-19 (a few samples of this study predate the infection). Cell type and time point are not known.

This clonotype was counted between two and nine times. The rearrangement joins TRBV29-1 to TRBJ2-1, with 7 positions matching TRBD1. The CDR3 is 14 amino acids. Trimming at V came to 5 bases and at J to 3 bases, leaving 7 bases not matched to a gene. Germline CDR1 SQVTM, CDR2 ANQGSEA. The CDR3 region has the DNA TGCAGCGTTAAAAGGGGGCTAATCTACAATGAGCAGTTCTTC. Its protein product is CSVKRGLIYNEQFF.

This clonotype was counted only a few times. The chain couples TRBV7-9 to TRBJ2-3; no clear D gene. V was trimmed by 1 base and J by 2 bases, leaving 16 bases between them. The CDR3 loop spans 17 amino acids. CDR1 is SEHNR, CDR2 FQNEAQ, per germline (reference sequence). CDR3 in DNA: TGTGCCAGCAGCTTAGTAGTGAGACTTCACCCCACAGATACGCAGTATTTT. Its protein is CASSLVVRLHPTDTQYF.

This clonotype was picked up a small number of times. The rearrangement joins TRBV4-3 to TRBJ2-5; 12 bases align to TRBD2. The CDR3 totals 15 residues. Germline V lookup: CDR1 LGHNA, CDR2 YSLEER. Trimming removed 5 bases from V and 4 bases from J; junction bases left unmatched: 5. CDR3 DNA: TGCGCCAGCAGCTACCTAGCGGGGGGGACAGAGACCCAGTACTTC. Translating gives CASSYLAGGTETQYF.

The chain is built from TRBV6-1 and TRBJ1-2, with a tentative D call TRBD1 (6 bases). The V gene lost 6 bases and the J gene lost 6 bases, with 11 bases spanning the gap. There are 12 residues in the CDR3. Germline V gives CDR1 MNHNS, CDR2 SASEGT. The CDR3 loop reads CASSQTGDGYTF. In DNA, the CDR3 is TGTGCCAGCAGCCAGACAGGAGATGGCTACACCTTC.

This clonotype has a handful of counts. The V call is TRBV12-5, the J call TRBJ1-2; D not resolved. CDR3 size: 14 residues. Germline CDR1 and CDR2: LGHNT and FRNRAP. Between the trimmed V and J ends, which lost 1 base and 13 bases, there was a span of 19 bases. This CDR3 is CASGLGEDSLGSTF. The DNA for the CDR3 is TGTGCTAGTGGTTTGGGGGAAGACTCCCTCGGTTCCACCTTC.

The genes are TRBV12-3 or TRBV12-4 and TRBJ2-5; 10 nucleotides align to TRBD1. The trim removed 6 bases at V and 3 bases at J, leaving 4 bases unmatched. The CDR3 extends over 14 amino acids. This CDR3 is CASRRTGGEETQYF. As DNA, the CDR3 is TGTGCCAGCAGGCGGACAGGGGGGGAAGAGACCCAGTACTTC.

In this sample, this clonotype turned up a few times. The rearrangement links TRBV5-1 to TRBJ2-4, with 8 bases matching TRBD1. The V and J ends lost 4 bases and 1 base, in that order; junction bases with no gene match: 7. The length of the CDR3 is 16 residues. Germline CDR1 reads SGHRS; CDR2 reads YFSETQ. CDR3 bases: TGCGCCAGCAGCCCACAGACAGGGGTGGCCAAAAACATTCAGTACTTC. Translated: CASSPQTGVAKNIQYF.

J is TRBJ2-5 and V is TRBV7-9, with D hard to call. The germline V and J ends were trimmed by 4 bases and 5 bases, with 14 bases remaining between them. Germline CDR1 reads SEHNR; CDR2 reads FQNEAQ (reference sequence). This CDR3 is built from 14 residues. The CDR3 sequence is CASSYRTLVETQYF. CDR3 bases: TGTGCCAGCAGCTACCGCACCCTTGTCGAGACCCAGTACTTC.

The rearrangement links TRBV19 to TRBJ2-2; D not certain. This CDR3 comprises 13 residues. The germline CDR1 and CDR2 sequences are LNHDA and SQIVND (reference sequence). Between the trimmed V and J ends, which lost 3 bases and 6 bases, there was a span of 8 bases. The CDR3 nucleotides read TGTGCCAGTAGTATTCGGGCCTCCGGGGAGCTGTTTTTT. This codes for CASSIRASGELFF.

The chain links TRBV5-1 to TRBJ2-2; D remains unclear. Germline V CDR1 and CDR2: SGHRS, YFSETQ. The CDR3 covers 18 residues. V gave up 4 bases and J gave up 2 bases, with 21 bases separating them. The CDR3 nucleotides are TGCGCCAGCAGCGGAGTCCCGAGAACATGGGATAACACCGGGGAGCTGTTTTTT. Translated, it gives CASSGVPRTWDNTGELFF.

This clonotype was seen ten or more times. The chain joins TRBV6-6 to TRBJ1-2; D is unclear. V shed 2 bases and J shed 2 bases, with 15 bases lying between them. CDR1 MNHNY and CDR2 SVGAGI come from the germline V gene (reference sequence). The CDR3 runs 16 residues. The CDR3 region has the DNA TGTGCCAGCAGTTACATAGTCGGAGGTGGGAACTATGGCTACACCTTC. Translation gives CASSYIVGGGNYGYTF.

The table lists this clonotype with many counts. V usage is TRBV15 and J usage is TRBJ2-2, with D possibly TRBD2 on 5 matching bases. V dropped 5 bases and J dropped 5 bases, with 12 bases sitting between them. Germline CDR1 reads LNHNV; CDR2 reads YYDKDF (reference sequence). The CDR3 contains 14 residues. CDR3 protein: CATSVGGPTGELFF. The DNA of the CDR3 is TGTGCCACCAGCGTAGGCGGGCCGACCGGGGAGCTGTTTTTT.

This clonotype has a count of ten or more. The V gene is TRBV4-3, the J gene TRBJ1-1; weak D call: TRBD1 (6 bases). The CDR3 runs to 13 residues. Germline V gene data show CDR1 as LGHNA and CDR2 as YSLEER. The germline V and J ends were trimmed by 6 bases and 1 base, with 9 bases remaining between them. CDR3 coding DNA: TGCGCCAGCAGTTGGGGGGCGAACACTGAAGCTTTCTTT. It encodes CASSWGANTEAFF.

The gene calls are TRBV7-2 and TRBJ2-2; D is unclear. CDR1 is SGHTA, CDR2 FQGNSA, per germline. V lost 5 bases and J 6 bases, leaving 19 bases between the germline ends. The CDR3 has 16 residues. As DNA, the CDR3 is TGTGCCAGCAGCCTGAACGGACGGCTCACAGCCGGGGAGCTGTTTTTT. As protein: CASSLNGRLTAGELFF.

This clonotype turned up a few times. The V call is TRBV18, the J call TRBJ1-2, with TRBD1 matching over 8 bases. Per the germline V gene, CDR1 is KGHSH and CDR2 is LQKENI. The junction had 12 bases not matched to a gene; V was cut back by 3 bases and J by 6 bases. CDR3 size: 16 residues. The CDR3 region has the DNA TGTGCCAGCTCACCTTCCCCCCCGGCAGGGGGCGATGGCTACACCTTC. Its translation: CASSPSPPAGGDGYTF.

The rearrangement links TRBV6-2 or TRBV6-3 to TRBJ2-7, with D perhaps matching TRBD2 (5 bases). V lost 7 bases and J lost 2, with 12 bases in between. The CDR3 length is 13 residues. The germline V gene encodes CDR1 MNHEY and CDR2 SVGEGT. CDR3 amino acids: CASTRDGAYEQYF. Written as DNA, the CDR3 is TGTGCCAGCACCAGAGACGGGGCCTACGAGCAGTACTTC.

J is TRBJ2-5 and V is TRBV12-3 or TRBV12-4; D possibly corresponds to TRBD2 (6 bases). With 5 bases removed from V and 7 bases from J, the gap between germline ends came to 17 bases. CDR3 length: 14 residues. The chain's CDR3 is CASSPRGTAGTQYF. CDR3 DNA: TGTGCCAGCAGTCCCCGGGGGACCGCAGGGACCCAGTACTTC.

The count of this clonotype is one. The chain uses TRBV11-2 and TRBJ2-5; 7 positions agree with TRBD1. Germline V gene sequence: CDR1 SGHAT, CDR2 FQNNGV. CDR3 length equals 15 residues. V lost 8 bases, J lost 4 bases, and 13 bases stayed unmatched. The CDR3 DNA is TGTGCCAGCGGTCTAGGGGGCGAGCAGAGAGAGACCCAGTACTTC. Protein: CASGLGGEQRETQYF.

The genes are TRBV10-3 and TRBJ2-3, with 7 nucleotides matching TRBD2. Germline CDR1 and CDR2: ENHRY and SYGVKD. The CDR3 covers 15 residues. Unmatched junction bases numbered 5, after V lost 3 bases and J lost 2 bases. CDR3 loop: CAISDSGRFTDTQYF. The CDR3, as DNA: TGTGCCATCAGTGATAGCGGGCGCTTCACAGATACGCAGTATTTT.

This clonotype has just a few counts. This rearrangement joins TRBV12-3 or TRBV12-4 to TRBJ1-2; TRBD1 matches 7 bases. With V trimmed by 5 bases and J by 6 bases, 9 bases remained unmatched. This CDR3 is built from 14 residues. The CDR3 DNA reads as TGTGCCAGCAGTCCCACGGGGACAGACGATGGCTACACCTTC. It is translated as CASSPTGTDDGYTF.

The chain couples TRBV24-1 to TRBJ2-1, with TRBD2 matching over 11 bases. CDR1 is KGHDR, CDR2 SFDVKD, per germline. With 7 bases clipped from V and 6 bases from J, the junction kept 7 bases outside the gene matches. The CDR3 is 15 residues long. CDR3 in DNA: TGTGCCACCAGCCAGACTAGCGGGGCCGGCAATGAGCAGTTCTTC. It specifies CATSQTSGAGNEQFF.

This clonotype showed up just a few times. This chain links TRBV20-1 with TRBJ2-2; TRBD1 matches at 8 bases. The CDR3 totals 14 residues. Germline loops: CDR1 DFQATT, CDR2 SNEGSKA (reference sequence). Unmatched junction bases numbered 3, after V lost 1 base and J lost 5 bases. CDR3 amino acids: CSARVWTGTGELFF. The CDR3 DNA reads as TGCAGTGCTAGAGTTTGGACAGGGACCGGGGAGCTGTTTTTT.

This clonotype was recorded many times. The rearrangement joins TRBV7-9 to TRBJ1-3; D call uncertain. The germline CDR1 and CDR2 sequences are SEHNR and FQNEAQ (reference sequence). Trimming removed 5 bases from V and 4 bases from J, with 15 bases in between. There are 15 residues in the CDR3. CDR3 protein: CASSLNRASGNTIYF. Here the CDR3 DNA reads TGTGCCAGCAGCCTCAACCGGGCCTCCGGAAACACCATATATTTT.

V is TRBV3-1 and J is TRBJ2-1; the D is unclear. Germline loops: CDR1 LGHDT, CDR2 YNNKEL (reference sequence). Trimming stripped 6 bases from V and 7 bases from J, with 13 bases between. The CDR3 contains 13 residues. CDR3 sequence reads: CASSTWTANEQFF. The CDR3 DNA is TGTGCCAGCAGTACCTGGACGGCAAATGAGCAGTTCTTC.

J is TRBJ2-5 and V is TRBV5-1, with D possibly being TRBD1 (7 bases). Trimming shortened V by 7 bases and J by 1 base, and 11 bases separated the two germline ends. The germline gives CDR1 SGHRS, CDR2 YFSETQ. The length of the CDR3 is 13 residues. The CDR3 DNA follows: TGCGCCAGCGCGGGACAGACCCAAGAGACCCAGTACTTC. Its translation is CASAGQTQETQYF.

This clonotype was recorded once. The V gene is TRBV29-1, the J gene TRBJ2-1, with 9 bases aligning to TRBD2. This CDR3 spans 13 amino acids. The germline V gene encodes CDR1 SQVTM and CDR2 ANQGSEA. The ends lost 3 bases at V and 7 bases at J; junction bases unmatched: 4. The CDR3 loop is CSVEAGGNNEQFF. CDR3 bases: TGCAGCGTTGAGGCGGGGGGGAATAATGAGCAGTTCTTC.

This clonotype was observed a handful of times. This chain joins TRBV5-1 and TRBJ1-1; perhaps TRBD1 as D (5 bases). Trimming stripped 3 bases from V and 3 bases from J, with 15 bases between. CDR1 is SGHRS and CDR2 is YFSETQ in the germline V gene. The CDR3 is 15 residues long. CDR3: CASSSQGIEDTEAFF. The CDR3 DNA is TGCGCCAGCAGCTCGCAGGGAATTGAGGACACTGAAGCTTTCTTT.

The V gene is TRBV7-2, the J gene TRBJ1-5; maybe TRBD1 (5 bases). This CDR3 comprises 19 residues. V was pared by 1 base and J by 6 bases, with 25 bases between. Germline V gene data show CDR1 as SGHTA and CDR2 as FQGNSA. DNA of the CDR3: TGTGCCAGCAGCTTAGTGTCAGGCGGGGGTCAGGATCGGACTCAGCCCCAGCATTTT. This codes for CASSLVSGGGQDRTQPQHF.

This clonotype was seen a handful of times. V is TRBV6-2 or TRBV6-3 and J is TRBJ2-4; D unresolved. The CDR3 has 15 amino acids. V was clipped by 2 bases and J by 0 bases, with 8 bases between them. CDR1 and CDR2 from the germline V gene are MNHEY and SVGEGT. The CDR3 DNA is TGTGCCAGCAGTTACGTGTCAGGAGCCAAAAACATTCAGTACTTC. Translated, it gives CASSYVSGAKNIQYF.

This clonotype has only a few counts. J is TRBJ2-2 and V is TRBV5-1, with 7 bases aligning to TRBD1. This CDR3 is 15 amino acids long. CDR1 is SGHRS, CDR2 YFSETQ, per germline. Unmatched junction bases numbered 7, after V lost 4 bases and J lost 4 bases. The DNA for the CDR3 is TGCGCCAGCAGCCTAGCCCAGGGGGTCACCGGGGAGCTGTTTTTT. This gives the protein CASSLAQGVTGELFF.